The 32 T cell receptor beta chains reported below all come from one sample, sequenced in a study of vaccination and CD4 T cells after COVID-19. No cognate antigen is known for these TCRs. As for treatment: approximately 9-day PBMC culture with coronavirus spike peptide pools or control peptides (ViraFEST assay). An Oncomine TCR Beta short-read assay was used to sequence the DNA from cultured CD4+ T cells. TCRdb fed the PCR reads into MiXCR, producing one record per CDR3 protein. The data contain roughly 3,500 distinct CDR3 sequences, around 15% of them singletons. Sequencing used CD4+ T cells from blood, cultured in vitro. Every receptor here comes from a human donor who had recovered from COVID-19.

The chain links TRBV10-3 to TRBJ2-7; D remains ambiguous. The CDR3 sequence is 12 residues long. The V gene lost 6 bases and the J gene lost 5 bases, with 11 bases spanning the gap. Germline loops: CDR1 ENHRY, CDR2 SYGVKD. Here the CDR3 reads CAIRLRSDEQYF. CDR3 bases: TGTGCCATCAGACTAAGGTCAGACGAGCAGTACTTC.

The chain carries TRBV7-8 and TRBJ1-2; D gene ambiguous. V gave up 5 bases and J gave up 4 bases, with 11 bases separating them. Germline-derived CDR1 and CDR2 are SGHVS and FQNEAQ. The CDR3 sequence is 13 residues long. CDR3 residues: CASSPDLGYGYTF. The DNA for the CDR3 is TGTGCCAGCAGCCCGGATCTAGGCTATGGCTACACCTTC.

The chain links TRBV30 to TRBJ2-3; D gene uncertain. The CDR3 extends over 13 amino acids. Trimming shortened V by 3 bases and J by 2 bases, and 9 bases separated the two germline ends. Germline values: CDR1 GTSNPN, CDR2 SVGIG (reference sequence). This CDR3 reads CAWRVGYTDTQYF. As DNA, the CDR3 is TGTGCCTGGAGGGTGGGATACACAGATACGCAGTATTTT.

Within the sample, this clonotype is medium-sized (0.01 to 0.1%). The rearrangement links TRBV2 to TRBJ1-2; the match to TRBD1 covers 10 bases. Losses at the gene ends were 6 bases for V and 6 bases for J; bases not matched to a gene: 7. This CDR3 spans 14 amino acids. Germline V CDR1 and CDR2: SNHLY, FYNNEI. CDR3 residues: CASSADRGRHGYTF. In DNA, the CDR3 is TGTGCCAGCAGCGCCGACAGGGGGCGTCATGGCTACACCTTC.

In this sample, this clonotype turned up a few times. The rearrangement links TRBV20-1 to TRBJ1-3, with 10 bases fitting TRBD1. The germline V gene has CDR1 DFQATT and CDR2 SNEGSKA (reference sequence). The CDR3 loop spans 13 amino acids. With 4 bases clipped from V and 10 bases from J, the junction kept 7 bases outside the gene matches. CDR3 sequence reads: CSAIRGQGGTIYF. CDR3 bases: TGCAGTGCTATCCGCGGACAGGGGGGGACCATATATTTT.

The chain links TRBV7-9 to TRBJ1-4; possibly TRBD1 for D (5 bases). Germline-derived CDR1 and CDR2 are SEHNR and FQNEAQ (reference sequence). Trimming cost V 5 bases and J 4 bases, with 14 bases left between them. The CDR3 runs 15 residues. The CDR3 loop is CASSTSGTVNEKLFF. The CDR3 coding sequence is TGTGCCAGCAGCACCTCCGGGACGGTTAATGAAAAACTGTTTTTT.

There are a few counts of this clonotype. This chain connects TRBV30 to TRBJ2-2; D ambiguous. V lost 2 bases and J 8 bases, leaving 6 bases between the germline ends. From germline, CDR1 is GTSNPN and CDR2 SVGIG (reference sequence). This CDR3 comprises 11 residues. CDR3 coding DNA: TGTGCCTGGAGTCCTTTTGGGGAGCTGTTTTTT. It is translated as CAWSPFGELFF.

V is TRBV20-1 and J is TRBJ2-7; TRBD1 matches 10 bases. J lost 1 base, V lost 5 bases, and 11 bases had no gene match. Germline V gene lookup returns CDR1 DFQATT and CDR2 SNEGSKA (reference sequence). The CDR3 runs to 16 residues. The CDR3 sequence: CSAGKRQGARSYEQYF. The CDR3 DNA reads TGCAGTGCTGGAAAGCGACAGGGGGCGAGATCCTACGAGCAGTACTTC.

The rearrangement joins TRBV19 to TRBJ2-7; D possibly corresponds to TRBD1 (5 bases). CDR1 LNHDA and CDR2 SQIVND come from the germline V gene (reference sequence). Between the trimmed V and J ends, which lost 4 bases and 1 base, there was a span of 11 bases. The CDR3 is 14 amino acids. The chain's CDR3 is CASSTGPGSYEQYF. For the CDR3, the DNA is TGTGCCAGTAGTACAGGGCCCGGATCCTACGAGCAGTACTTC.

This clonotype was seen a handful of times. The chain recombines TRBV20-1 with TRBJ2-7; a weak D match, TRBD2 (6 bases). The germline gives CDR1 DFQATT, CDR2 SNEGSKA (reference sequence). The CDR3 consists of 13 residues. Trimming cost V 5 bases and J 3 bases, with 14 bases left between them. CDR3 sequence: CSAPGAGLYEQYF. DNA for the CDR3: TGCAGTGCTCCCGGGGCGGGGCTCTACGAGCAGTACTTC.

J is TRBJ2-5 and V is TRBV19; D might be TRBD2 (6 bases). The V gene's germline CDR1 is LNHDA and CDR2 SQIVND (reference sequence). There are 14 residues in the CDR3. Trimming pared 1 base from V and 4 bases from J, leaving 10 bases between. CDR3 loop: CASSIAGGVETQYF. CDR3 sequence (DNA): TGTGCCAGTAGTATAGCGGGCGGGGTAGAGACCCAGTACTTC.

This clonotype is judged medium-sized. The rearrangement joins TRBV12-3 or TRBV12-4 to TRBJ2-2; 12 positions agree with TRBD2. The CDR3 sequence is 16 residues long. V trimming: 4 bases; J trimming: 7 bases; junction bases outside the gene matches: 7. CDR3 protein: CASSSLAGGPGGELFF. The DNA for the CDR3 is TGTGCCAGCAGTTCCCTAGCGGGGGGGCCCGGCGGGGAGCTGTTTTTT.

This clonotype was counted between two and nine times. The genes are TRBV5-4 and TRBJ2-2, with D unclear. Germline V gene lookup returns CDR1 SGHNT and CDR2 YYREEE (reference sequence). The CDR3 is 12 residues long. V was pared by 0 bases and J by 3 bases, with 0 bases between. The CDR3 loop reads CASSLDTGELFF. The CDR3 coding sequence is TGTGCCAGCAGCTTGGACACCGGGGAGCTGTTTTTT.

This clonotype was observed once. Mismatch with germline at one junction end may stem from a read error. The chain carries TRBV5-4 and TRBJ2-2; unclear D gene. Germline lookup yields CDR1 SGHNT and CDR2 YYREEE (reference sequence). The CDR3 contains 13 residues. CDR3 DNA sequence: TGTGCCACCAGCTTGGTGAAGGGCGGGGAGCTGTTTTTT. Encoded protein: CATSLVKGGELFF. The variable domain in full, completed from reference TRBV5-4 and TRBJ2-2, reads ETGVTQSPTHLIKTRGQQVTLRCSSQSGHNTVSWYQQALGQGPQFIFQYYREEENGRGNFPPRFSGLQFPNYSSELNVNALELDDSALYLCATSLVKGGELFFGEGSRLTVL.

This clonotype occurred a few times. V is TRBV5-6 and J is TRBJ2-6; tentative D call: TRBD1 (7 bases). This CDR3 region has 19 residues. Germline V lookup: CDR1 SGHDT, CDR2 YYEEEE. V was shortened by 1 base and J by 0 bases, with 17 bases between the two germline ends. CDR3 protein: CASSLRRDSLVSGANVLTF. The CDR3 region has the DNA TGTGCCAGCAGCTTGAGGAGGGACAGTCTTGTCTCTGGGGCCAACGTCCTGACTTTC.

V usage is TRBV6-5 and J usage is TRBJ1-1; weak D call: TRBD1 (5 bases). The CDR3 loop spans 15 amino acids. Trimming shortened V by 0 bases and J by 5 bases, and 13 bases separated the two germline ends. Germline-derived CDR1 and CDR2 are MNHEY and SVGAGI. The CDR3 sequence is CASSYSLMGGTEAFF. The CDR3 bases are TGTGCCAGCAGTTACTCTCTTATGGGGGGAACTGAAGCTTTCTTT.

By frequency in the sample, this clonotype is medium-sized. The CDR3 is CASSQGQPGELFF. The CDR3 nucleotides are TGCGCCAGCAGCCAGGGACAGCCCGGGGAGCTGTTTTTT. The chain links TRBV5-1 to TRBJ2-2, with TRBD1 identical over 7 bases. Germline CDR1 SGHRS, CDR2 YFSETQ. After removal of 4 bases from V and 6 bases from J, the junction contained 3 bases not matched to a gene. The length of the CDR3 is 13 residues.

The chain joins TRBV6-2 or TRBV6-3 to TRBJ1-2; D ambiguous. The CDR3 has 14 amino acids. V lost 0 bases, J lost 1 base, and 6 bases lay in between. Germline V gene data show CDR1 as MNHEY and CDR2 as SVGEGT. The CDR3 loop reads CASSYSEVNYGYTF. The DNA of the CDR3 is TGTGCCAGCAGTTACTCAGAAGTTAACTATGGCTACACCTTC.

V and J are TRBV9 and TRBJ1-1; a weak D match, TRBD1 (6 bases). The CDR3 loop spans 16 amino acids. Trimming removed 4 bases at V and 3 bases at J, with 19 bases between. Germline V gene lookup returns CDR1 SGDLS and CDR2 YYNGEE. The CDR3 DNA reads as TGTGCCAGCAGCCCAGGGGTAGGGATGGAGGACACTGAAGCTTTCTTT. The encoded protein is CASSPGVGMEDTEAFF. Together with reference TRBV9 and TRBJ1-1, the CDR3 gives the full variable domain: DSGVTQTPKHLITATGQRVTLRCSPRSGDLSVYWYQQSLDQGLQFLIQYYNGEERAKGNILERFSAQQFPDLHSELNLSSLELGDSALYFCASSPGVGMEDTEAFFGQGTRLTVV.

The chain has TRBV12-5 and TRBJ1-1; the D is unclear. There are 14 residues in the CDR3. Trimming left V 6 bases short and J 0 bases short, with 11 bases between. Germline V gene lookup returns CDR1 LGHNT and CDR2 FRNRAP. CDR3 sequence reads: CASGSDLMNTEAFF. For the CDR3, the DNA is TGTGCTAGTGGATCGGACTTAATGAACACTGAAGCTTTCTTT.

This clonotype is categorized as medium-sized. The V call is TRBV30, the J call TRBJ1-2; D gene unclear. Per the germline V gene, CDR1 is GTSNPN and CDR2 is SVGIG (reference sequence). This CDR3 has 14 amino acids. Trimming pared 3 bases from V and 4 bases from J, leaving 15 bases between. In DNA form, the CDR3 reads TGTGCCTGGAGCGTGGCAGAATCAACCTATGGCTACACCTTC. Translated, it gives CAWSVAESTYGYTF.

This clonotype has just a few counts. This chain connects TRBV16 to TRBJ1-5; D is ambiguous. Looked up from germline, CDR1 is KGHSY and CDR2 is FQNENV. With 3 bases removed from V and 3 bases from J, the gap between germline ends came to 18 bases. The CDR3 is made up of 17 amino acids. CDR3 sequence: CASSHPGMRKFNQPQHF. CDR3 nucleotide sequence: TGTGCCAGCAGCCACCCGGGGATGAGGAAATTCAATCAGCCCCAGCATTTT.

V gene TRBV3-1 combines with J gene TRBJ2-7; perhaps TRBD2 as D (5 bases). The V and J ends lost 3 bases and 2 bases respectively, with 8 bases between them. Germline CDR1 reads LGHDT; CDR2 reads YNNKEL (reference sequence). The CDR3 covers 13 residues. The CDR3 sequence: CASSQYGTYEQYF. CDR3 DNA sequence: TGTGCCAGCAGCCAGTACGGGACCTACGAGCAGTACTTC.

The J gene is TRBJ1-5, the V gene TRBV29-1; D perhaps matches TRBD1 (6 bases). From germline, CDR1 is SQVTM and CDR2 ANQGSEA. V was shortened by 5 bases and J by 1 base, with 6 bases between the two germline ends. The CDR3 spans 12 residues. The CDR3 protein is CSVQGSNQPQHF. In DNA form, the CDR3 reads TGCAGCGTTCAGGGGAGCAATCAGCCCCAGCATTTT.

CDR3 sequence reads: CASSLGDRGTDTQYF. The CDR3 nucleotides are TGCGCCAGCAGCTTAGGGGACAGGGGAACAGATACGCAGTATTTT. V is TRBV5-1 and J is TRBJ2-3, with 10 nucleotides matching TRBD1. Germline V CDR1 and CDR2: SGHRS, YFSETQ. With V trimmed by 2 bases and J by 3 bases, 3 bases remained unmatched. CDR3 length equals 15 residues.

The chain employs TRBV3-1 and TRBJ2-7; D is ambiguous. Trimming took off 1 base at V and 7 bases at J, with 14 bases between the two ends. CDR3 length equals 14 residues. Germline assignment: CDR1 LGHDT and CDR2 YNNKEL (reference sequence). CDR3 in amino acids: CASSQGQPPGEQYF. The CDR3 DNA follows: TGTGCCAGCAGCCAAGGGCAGCCCCCAGGAGAGCAGTACTTC.

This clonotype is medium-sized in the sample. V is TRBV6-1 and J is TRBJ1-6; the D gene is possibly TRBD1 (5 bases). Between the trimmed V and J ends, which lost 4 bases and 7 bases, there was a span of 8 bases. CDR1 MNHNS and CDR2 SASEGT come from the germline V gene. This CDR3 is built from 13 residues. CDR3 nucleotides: TGTGCCAGCAGTGGACAGCAGAATTCACCCCTCCACTTT. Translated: CASSGQQNSPLHF.

CDR3 in DNA: TGTGCCAGTAGTAATAATGTCTATACAGATACGCAGTATTTT. Its translation: CASSNNVYTDTQYF. The chain is built from TRBV19 and TRBJ2-3; D unclear. Germline-derived CDR1 and CDR2 are LNHDA and SQIVND (reference sequence). The V gene lost 4 bases and the J gene lost 3 bases, with 11 bases spanning the gap. This CDR3 comprises 14 residues.

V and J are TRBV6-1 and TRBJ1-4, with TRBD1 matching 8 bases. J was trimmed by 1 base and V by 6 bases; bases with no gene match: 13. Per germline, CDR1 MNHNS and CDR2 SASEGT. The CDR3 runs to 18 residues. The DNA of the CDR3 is TGTGCCAGCAGCGCCGGACAGGGTTTCCCGGAAACTAATGAAAAACTGTTTTTT. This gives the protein CASSAGQGFPETNEKLFF.

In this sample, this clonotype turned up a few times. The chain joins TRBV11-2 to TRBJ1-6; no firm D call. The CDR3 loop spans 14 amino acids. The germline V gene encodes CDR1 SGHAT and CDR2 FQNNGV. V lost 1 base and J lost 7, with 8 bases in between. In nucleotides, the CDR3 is TGTGCCAGCAGCTTAGGAGCCAAAAATTCACCCCTCCACTTT. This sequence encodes CASSLGAKNSPLHF. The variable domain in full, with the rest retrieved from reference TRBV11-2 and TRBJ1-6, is EAGVAQSPRYKIIEKRQSVAFWCNPISGHATLYWYQQILGQGPKLLIQFQNNGVVDDSQLPKDRFSAERLKGVDSTLKIQPAKLEDSAVYLCASSLGAKNSPLHFGNGTRLTVT.

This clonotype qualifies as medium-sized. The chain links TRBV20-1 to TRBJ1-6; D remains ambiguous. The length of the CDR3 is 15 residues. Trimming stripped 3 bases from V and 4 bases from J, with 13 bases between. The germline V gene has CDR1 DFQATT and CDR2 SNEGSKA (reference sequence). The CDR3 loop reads CSARTEKGYNSPLHF. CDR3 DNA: TGCAGTGCTAGGACGGAGAAAGGGTATAATTCACCCCTCCACTTT.

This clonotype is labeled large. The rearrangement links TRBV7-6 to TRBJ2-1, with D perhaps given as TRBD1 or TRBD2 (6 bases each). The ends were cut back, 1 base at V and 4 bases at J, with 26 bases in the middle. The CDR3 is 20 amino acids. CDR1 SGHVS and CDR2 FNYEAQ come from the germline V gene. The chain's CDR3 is CASSLDWSPFGGAGYNEQFF. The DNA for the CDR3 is TGTGCCAGCAGCTTAGATTGGAGTCCGTTTGGGGGCGCGGGGTACAATGAGCAGTTCTTC.